This entry lists 9 T cell receptor beta chains sequenced from one sample in a study of T-cell reconstitution after alpha-beta-depleted transplantation in children. Preparation of the TCRbeta library involved a method that used unique molecular identifiers. TCRdb re-called the PCR reads with MiXCR, one entry per CDR3 protein. The sample contains about 230,000 distinct CDR3 sequences, around 11% of which appear only once. Sequencing used PBMCs from the stem cell graft donor, obtained from the stem cell graft. These receptors originate from a human donor who donated a stem cell graft to a child with acute lymphoblastic leukemia.

This chain connects TRBV4-3 to TRBJ1-4, with D possibly matching TRBD1 (6 bases). The CDR3 contains 17 residues. CDR1 LGHNA and CDR2 YSLEER come from the germline V gene. Trimming removed 1 base from V and 1 base from J, with 13 bases in between. CDR3 in amino acids: CASSQVLGGGTNEKLFF. The CDR3 bases are TGCGCCAGCAGCCAAGTATTGGGAGGGGGAACTAATGAAAAACTGTTTTTT.

This clonotype came up many times. The chain joins TRBV27 to TRBJ2-6, with D uncertain. The CDR3 contains 15 residues. Germline V gives CDR1 MNHEY, CDR2 SMNVEV (reference sequence). The V gene lost 8 bases and the J gene lost 0 bases, with 11 bases spanning the gap. The CDR3 reads CASQRESSGANVLTF. The DNA of the CDR3 is TGTGCCAGCCAACGAGAGAGCTCTGGGGCCAACGTCCTGACTTTC.

This clonotype was found many times. The rearrangement joins TRBV4-2 to TRBJ2-7; the match to TRBD2 covers 7 bases. J gave up 6 bases and V 0 bases, and 8 bases lay outside the gene matches. There are 15 residues in the CDR3. Germline assignment: CDR1 LGHNA and CDR2 YNFKEQ. The CDR3 sequence: CASSQEEGRGGEQYF. In nucleotides, the CDR3 is TGTGCCAGCAGCCAAGAGGAGGGGAGGGGAGGCGAGCAGTACTTC.

This clonotype was seen repeatedly, ten times or more. In nucleotides, the CDR3 is TGTGCCAGCAGTTTAATCCGGACAGGAAGATTAACCTACGAGCAGTACTTC. It codes for CASSLIRTGRLTYEQYF. This sequence joins TRBV28 and TRBJ2-7; TRBD1 matches at 7 bases. J gave up 2 bases and V 2 bases, and 12 bases lay outside the gene matches. The germline V gene encodes CDR1 MDHEN and CDR2 SYDVKM. This CDR3 region has 17 residues. The full variable domain, rest sourced from reference TRBV28 and TRBJ2-7, is DVKVTQSSRYLVKRTGEKVFLECVQDMDHENMFWYRQDPGLGLRLIYFSYDVKMKEKGDIPEGYSVSREKKERFSLILESASTNQTSMYLCASSLIRTGRLTYEQYFGPGTRLTVT.

This clonotype was seen repeatedly, ten times or more. The V and J genes are TRBV20-1 and TRBJ2-7; 10 bases agree with TRBD1. Germline CDR1 DFQATT, CDR2 SNEGSKA (reference sequence). The CDR3 extends over 13 amino acids. As DNA, the CDR3 is TGCAGCCCGAGGGGACAGGGGCCCTACGAGCAGTACTTC. This sequence encodes CSPRGQGPYEQYF.

In its sample, this clonotype was seen many times. The V gene is TRBV5-1, the J gene TRBJ1-1; D might be TRBD1 (6 bases). The CDR3 spans 18 residues. In germline, CDR1 is SGHRS, CDR2 YFSETQ. Between the trimmed V and J ends, which lost 0 bases and 1 base, there was a span of 19 bases. The CDR3 bases are TGCGCCAGCAGCTTGGGGGGGCCCTCGGCTATTCGGAACACTGAAGCTTTCTTT. Translating gives CASSLGGPSAIRNTEAFF.

This clonotype showed up many times. The chain uses TRBV5-1 and TRBJ2-7, with D tentatively TRBD2 (6 bases). Germline values: CDR1 SGHRS, CDR2 YFSETQ. Trimming left V 4 bases short and J 2 bases short, with 13 bases between. The CDR3 has 14 amino acids. The CDR3 region has the DNA TGCGCCAGCAGCCCGCGGGACGGACCCTACGAGCAGTACTTC. Amino acid sequence: CASSPRDGPYEQYF. The variable domain in full, completed from reference TRBV5-1 and TRBJ2-7, reads KAGVTQTPRYLIKTRGQQVTLSCSPISGHRSVSWYQQTPGQGLQFLFEYFSETQRNKGNFPGRFSGRQFSNSRSEMNVSTLELGDSALYLCASSPRDGPYEQYFGPGTRLTVT.

This clonotype was recorded many times. The chain links TRBV3-1 to TRBJ1-5; the D gene is possibly TRBD1 (5 bases). Trimming cost V 0 bases and J 4 bases, with 7 bases left between them. From germline, CDR1 is LGHDT and CDR2 YNNKEL (reference sequence). CDR3 size: 14 residues. CDR3 region: CASSQDSGNQPQHF. In DNA form, the CDR3 reads TGTGCCAGCAGCCAAGATTCAGGGAATCAGCCCCAGCATTTT.

This clonotype was counted ten times or more. This chain joins TRBV6-2 or TRBV6-3 and TRBJ1-1; weak D call: TRBD1 (6 bases). Trimming removed 2 bases from V and 4 bases from J, with 20 bases in between. In germline, CDR1 is MNHEY, CDR2 SVGEGT. The CDR3 has 17 residues. DNA for the CDR3: TGTGCCAGCAGTTACAGTCAAGGGTTGAGGGGGACCACTGAAGCTTTCTTT. This gives the protein CASSYSQGLRGTTEAFF.